One sample yielded the 12 T cell receptor beta chains listed below, sequenced in a study of blood T cells in healthy people across ages. A second PCR, run for roughly 7 to 11 cycles, used a sample-barcoded 5' primer plus a J-beta primer mix. TCRdb fed the 5' RACE reads into MiXCR, producing one record per CDR3 protein. The sample holds approximately 800,000 distinct CDR3 sequences, roughly 26% seen once. The same sample was also studied in work on T cells of mothers and their children.

Sequencing was done on a sample of blood. These receptors were obtained from a boy between 5 and 17 years old in good health.

The chain joins TRBV19 to TRBJ2-5; D possibly corresponds to TRBD2 (5 bases). V lost 10 bases to trimming and J lost 5 bases, with 8 bases between them. Germline lookup yields CDR1 LNHDA and CDR2 SQIVND (reference sequence). The CDR3 sequence is 10 residues long. The CDR3 DNA reads TGTGCCACCCGGGGTGAGACCCAGTACTTC. Translated, it gives CATRGETQYF.

This chain connects TRBV21-1 to TRBJ2-7; the D call TRBD1 from the table was never checked on the DNA. TRBV21-1 is a documented pseudogene. The length of the CDR3 is 17 residues. The CDR3 protein is CASSATSQDQQSYEQYF. The CDR3 nucleotides are TGTGCCAGCAGCGCGACTTCCCAGGACCAACAATCCTACGAGCAGTACTTC.

This chain connects TRBV6-5 to TRBJ1-6; the match to TRBD1 covers 9 bases. CDR3 length: 16 residues. Germline V gene lookup returns CDR1 MNHEY and CDR2 SVGAGI. Losses at the gene ends were 0 bases for V and 8 bases for J; bases not matched to a gene: 5. The CDR3 region is CASSYSRTGDDSPLHF. In DNA form, the CDR3 reads TGTGCCAGCAGTTACTCGCGGACAGGGGACGATTCACCCCTCCACTTT.

CDR3 in amino acids: CASSSLFYVAGETYGQYF. CDR3 bases: TGTGCCAGCAGCTCCCTTTTTTACGTAGCGGGGGAAACCTACGGGCAGTACTTC. The gene calls are TRBV28 and TRBJ2-5; the match to TRBD2 covers 9 bases. From germline, CDR1 is MDHEN and CDR2 SYDVKM. The CDR3 is 18 residues long. The ends lost 6 bases at V and 11 bases at J; junction bases unmatched: 25.

The rearrangement joins TRBV7-9 to TRBJ2-5; 8 nucleotides line up with TRBD2. Looked up from germline, CDR1 is SEHNR and CDR2 is FQNEAQ (reference sequence). The CDR3 loop spans 14 amino acids. The junction had 5 bases not matched to a gene; V was cut back by 5 bases and J by 3 bases. The CDR3 DNA reads TGTGCCAGCAGCCCACAGGGACTAGAAGAGACCCAGTACTTC. It specifies CASSPQGLEETQYF. Full variable domain (rest looked up from reference TRBV7-9 and TRBJ2-5): DTGVSQNPRHKITKRGQNVTFRCDPISEHNRLYWYRQTLGQGPEFLTYFQNEAQLEKSRLLSDRFSAERPKGSFSTLEIQRTEQGDSAMYLCASSPQGLEETQYFGPGTRLLVL.

This rearrangement joins TRBV28 to TRBJ1-2; D possibly corresponds to TRBD1 (6 bases). The CDR3 covers 15 residues. Germline CDR1 is MDHEN and CDR2 is SYDVKM. Trimming removed 5 bases from V and 4 bases from J, with 17 bases in between. The CDR3 DNA sequence: TGTGCCAGCAGTCCCCCCGGGGGGGGCGGCTATGGCTACACCTTC. Translated, it gives CASSPPGGGGYGYTF.

This clonotype was seen more than once but under ten times. The CDR3 does not end in the conserved phenylalanine or tryptophan, so this is likely a read error. V usage is TRBV10-3 and J usage is TRBJ1-2, with D perhaps TRBD1 (5 bases). This CDR3 is built from 15 residues. Looked up from germline, CDR1 is ENHRY and CDR2 is SYGVKD. V shed 2 bases and J shed 4 bases, with 14 bases lying between them. CDR3 protein: CAISEQGAPTYGYTL. The CDR3 nucleotides read TGTGCCATCAGTGAGCAGGGCGCACCCACCTATGGCTACACCCTC.

V usage is TRBV29-1 and J usage is TRBJ2-7; 7 bases agree with TRBD2. The CDR3 totals 12 residues. V gave up 4 bases and J gave up 3 bases; unmatched junction bases: 3. CDR1 and CDR2 (germline): SQVTM, ANQGSEA. CDR3 in amino acids: CSVGEGNYEQYF. The DNA of the CDR3 is TGCAGCGTTGGGGAGGGGAACTACGAGCAGTACTTC.

The chain links TRBV25-1 to TRBJ1-2; D gene unclear. The CDR3 is 14 amino acids. CDR1 is MGHDK, CDR2 SYGVNS, per germline. V was trimmed by 2 bases and J by 4 bases, leaving 11 bases between them. The CDR3 DNA reads TGTGCCAGCAGTGAACCAGGCAGGCCCTATGGCTACACCTTC. Translation: CASSEPGRPYGYTF.

This clonotype was seen more than once but under ten times. V is TRBV5-1 and J is TRBJ2-2; TRBD1 matches at 10 bases. This CDR3 is 16 amino acids long. Trimming cost V 5 bases and J 4 bases; bases outside gene matches: 8. Germline V gene data show CDR1 as SGHRS and CDR2 as YFSETQ. The CDR3 loop reads CASSTRQGASTGELFF. The CDR3 DNA reads as TGCGCCAGCAGTACTCGACAGGGGGCGAGCACCGGGGAGCTGTTTTTT.

This chain connects TRBV19 to TRBJ1-4; 8 bases match TRBD1. The CDR3 extends over 13 amino acids. From germline, CDR1 is LNHDA and CDR2 SQIVND (reference sequence). Germline trimming cut 10 bases from V and 8 bases from J; bases unmatched to any gene: 9. The CDR3 protein is CATWTGNGEKLFF. The CDR3 DNA sequence: TGTGCCACTTGGACAGGGAACGGGGAAAAACTGTTTTTT. Drawing the rest from reference TRBV19 and TRBJ1-4, the complete variable domain is DGGITQSPKYLFRKEGQNVTLSCEQNLNHDAMYWYRQDPGQGLRLIYYSQIVNDFQKGDIAEGYSVSREKKESFPLTVTSAQKNPTAFYLCATWTGNGEKLFFGSGTQLSVL.

This clonotype has a handful of counts. V is TRBV15 and J is TRBJ2-7, with unresolved D. V lost 6 bases, J lost 0 bases, and 12 bases lay in between. Looked up from germline, CDR1 is LNHNV and CDR2 is YYDKDF (reference sequence). This CDR3 has 14 residues. CDR3 sequence reads: CATSDPVSSYEQYF. The CDR3 DNA reads TGTGCCACCAGTGACCCAGTCAGCTCCTACGAGCAGTACTTC.